Here is one T cell receptor (beta chain) with its context. No antigen is known for it. TCRdb re-called the reads through MiXCR, storing one row per CDR3 protein. Of about 180,000 distinct CDR3 sequences in the sample, approximately 14% are singletons; the top ten hold approximately 30%. The sample comes from a study of T cell repertoires in cytomegalovirus infection. Overall study: Public TCR beta signatures indicated both CMV infection and matching HLA type.

General study points: Individuals carrying CMV plus the relevant HLA were identified by cumulative frequency of public TCR beta families. Predominance within the ex vivo response was attributable to HLA-C-restricted CMV-specific TCR beta clonotypes.

This CDR3 spans 15 amino acids. V was clipped by 5 bases and J by 4 bases, with 14 bases between them. CDR1 is PRHDT, CDR2 FYEKMQ, per germline (reference sequence). Specimen: PBMCs. The receptor was isolated from a human donor in good health (CMV status not recorded). Some clones in this sample may be carry-over from other donors' samples. The chain has TRBV13 and TRBJ2-2, with D maybe TRBD1 (6 bases). CDR3 residues: CASSPPGHLTGELFF. Written as DNA, the CDR3 is TGTGCCAGCAGCCCCCCGGGACACCTCACCGGGGAGCTGTTTTTT.